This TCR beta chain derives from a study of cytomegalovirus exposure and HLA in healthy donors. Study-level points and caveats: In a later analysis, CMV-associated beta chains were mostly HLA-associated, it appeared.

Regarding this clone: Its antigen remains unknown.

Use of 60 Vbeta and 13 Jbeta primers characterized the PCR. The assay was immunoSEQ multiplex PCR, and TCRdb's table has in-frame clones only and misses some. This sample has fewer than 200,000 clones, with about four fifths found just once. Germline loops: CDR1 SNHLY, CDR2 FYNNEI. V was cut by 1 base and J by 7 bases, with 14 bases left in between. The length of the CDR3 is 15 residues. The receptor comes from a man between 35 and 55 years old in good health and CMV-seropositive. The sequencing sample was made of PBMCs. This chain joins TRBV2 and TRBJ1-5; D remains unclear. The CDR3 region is CASSEDPGIRQPQHF. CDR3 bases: TGTGCCAGCAGTGAAGATCCGGGGATTAGGCAGCCCCAGCATTTT. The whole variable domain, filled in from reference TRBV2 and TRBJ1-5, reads EPEVTQTPSHQVTQMGQEVILRCVPISNHLYFYWYRQILGQKVEFLVSFYNNEISEKSEIFDDQFSVERPDGSNFTLKIRSTKLEDSAMYFCASSEDPGIRQPQHFGDGTRLSIL.